A single T cell receptor (beta chain) is shown here with its context. This sample was included in a study of response to subunit inactivated influenza vaccine. TCRdb reanalysed the RT-PCR reads using MiXCR and keeps one entry per CDR3 protein. The sample contains hundreds of thousands of distinct CDR3 sequences, roughly 14% of which appear only once. CDR1 is WSHSY and CDR2 is SAAADI in the germline V gene. This CDR3 is 12 amino acids long. Trimming cost V 4 bases and J 9 bases, with 11 bases left between them. This sample comprised PBMCs from blood, obtained about 12 days after vaccination. The rearrangement joins TRBV10-2 to TRBJ2-3; TRBD1 is a possible D gene (5 bases). The source is a man in his fifties who received an inactivated influenza vaccine. CDR3 protein: CASSGGPGTQYF. CDR3 coding DNA: TGCGCCAGCAGTGGGGGCCCCGGGACGCAGTATTTT.